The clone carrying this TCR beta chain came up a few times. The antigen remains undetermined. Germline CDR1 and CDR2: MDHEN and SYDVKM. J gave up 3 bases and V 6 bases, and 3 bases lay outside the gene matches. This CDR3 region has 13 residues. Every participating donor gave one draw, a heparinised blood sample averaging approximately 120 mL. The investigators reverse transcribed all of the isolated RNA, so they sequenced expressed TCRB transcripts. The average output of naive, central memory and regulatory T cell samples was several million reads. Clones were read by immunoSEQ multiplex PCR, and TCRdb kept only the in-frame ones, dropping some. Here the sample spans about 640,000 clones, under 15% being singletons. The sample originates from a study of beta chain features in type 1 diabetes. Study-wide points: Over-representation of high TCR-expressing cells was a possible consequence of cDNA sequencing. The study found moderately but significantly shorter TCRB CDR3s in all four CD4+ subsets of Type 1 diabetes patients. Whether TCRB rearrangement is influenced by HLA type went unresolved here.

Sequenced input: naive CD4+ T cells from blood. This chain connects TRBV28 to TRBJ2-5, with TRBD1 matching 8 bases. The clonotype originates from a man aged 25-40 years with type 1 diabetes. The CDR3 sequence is CASRQQGEETQYF. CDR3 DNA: TGTGCCAGCAGGCAACAGGGGGAAGAGACCCAGTACTTC.